The rows below give T cell receptor beta chains drawn from one sample of a study of tumor-infiltrating lymphocytes in oesophageal squamous cell carcinoma. TCRdb ran MiXCR on the PCR reads and lists one entry per CDR3 protein. The sample consists of about 12,000 distinct CDR3 sequences, around 59% of them appearing once. The specimen was esophageal tumor tissue. All receptors come from a female donor with esophageal squamous cell carcinoma. Each CDR3 is given with its conserved first and last residue. D genes are given only for firm matches. Only some rows state a clone size, as once, few, many or a class for expanded clones.

TRBV28	TRBJ2-7	.	once	CASKGRGASYEQYF	TGTGCCAGCAAAGGGAGGGGGGCGTCCTACGAGCAGTACTTC
TRBV20-1	TRBJ2-5	TRBD2	few	CSAEGLAGGQETQYF	TGCAGTGCGGAAGGACTAGCGGGGGGGCAGGAGACCCAGTACTTC
TRBV7-9	TRBJ2-3	TRBD1	few	CASSLATGVADTQYF	TGTGCCAGCAGCTTAGCTACAGGGGTGGCCGATACGCAGTATTTT
TRBV12-5	TRBJ2-1	.	.	CASGRGWNEQFF	TGTGCTAGTGGTAGGGGGTGGAATGAGCAGTTCTTC
TRBV7-2	TRBJ2-1	TRBD2	many	CASSLPRVVGGNEQFF	TGTGCCAGCAGCTTACCGCGAGTGGTGGGGGGGAATGAGCAGTTCTTC
TRBV6-5	TRBJ2-7	.	.	CASSTQGEQYF	TGTGCCAGCAGTACCCAGGGTGAGCAGTACTTC
TRBV7-2	TRBJ2-3	.	few	CASSLEAVTDTQYF	TGTGCCAGCAGCTTAGAGGCTGTGACAGATACGCAGTATTTT
TRBV6-1	TRBJ1-2	.	.	CASSVAGEIHGYTF	TGTGCCAGCAGTGTGGCGGGGGAAATACATGGCTACACCTTC
TRBV7-6	TRBJ2-4	.	.	CARVIVGGVAKNIQYF	TGTGCCAGAGTTATAGTGGGAGGTGTAGCCAAAAACATTCAGTACTTC
TRBV18	TRBJ2-1	.	.	CASSPPSAGSNEQFF	TGTGCCAGCTCACCGCCGTCCGCGGGTAGCAATGAGCAGTTCTTC
TRBV7-2	TRBJ2-7	TRBD1	few	CASSRTGGSSYEQYF	TGTGCCAGCAGCCGAACAGGGGGTTCCTCCTACGAGCAGTACTTC
TRBV7-6	TRBJ2-1	.	many	CASSLQGGQYNEQFF	TGTGCCAGCAGCTTACAGGGGGGGCAGTACAATGAGCAGTTCTTC
TRBV20-1	TRBJ1-1	.	.	CSARSDGQNTEAFF	TGCAGTGCTAGGTCGGACGGCCAGAACACTGAAGCTTTCTTT
TRBV11-2	TRBJ2-5	.	.	CASSLGTFQETQYF	TGTGCCAGCAGCTTGGGGACATTCCAAGAGACCCAGTACTTC
TRBV6-1	TRBJ1-1	.	.	CASSDLVPGTEAFF	TGTGCCAGCAGTGATCTTGTCCCTGGAACTGAAGCTTTCTTT
TRBV6-6	TRBJ2-5	.	.	CASRGPEQTQYF	TGTGCCAGCAGAGGACCAGAGCAGACCCAGTACTTC
TRBV10-2	TRBJ1-3	.	many	CASRLQSSGNTIYF	TGCGCCAGCCGTCTACAGAGCTCTGGAAACACCATATATTTT
TRBV25-1	TRBJ2-3	.	.	CASSYRPDRAANPSTDTQYF	TGTGCCAGCAGTTACCGACCGGACAGAGCGGCAAATCCTAGCACAGATACGCAGTATTTT
TRBV28	TRBJ2-5	TRBD1	.	CASSPGGQETQYF	TGTGCCAGCAGTCCAGGGGGACAAGAGACCCAGTACTTC
TRBV7-4	TRBJ1-1	TRBD1	.	CASSPDREIHTEAFF	TGTGCCAGCAGCCCCGACAGGGAGATTCACACTGAAGCTTTCTTT
TRBV28	TRBJ2-3	TRBD2	few	CASSFLAGTDTQYF	TGTGCCAGCAGTTTCCTAGCGGGAACAGATACGCAGTATTTT
TRBV7-6	TRBJ2-5	.	few	CASSRTRETQYF	TGTGCCAGCAGCCGGACTCGAGAGACCCAGTACTTC
TRBV6-1	TRBJ2-5	.	.	CASRPGLGETQYF	TGTGCCAGCAGGCCCGGGCTGGGGGAGACCCAGTACTTC
TRBV7-2	TRBJ2-5	.	few	CASSLGAGLMQTQYF	TGTGCCAGCAGCTTAGGGGCAGGCCTTATGCAGACCCAGTACTTC
TRBV6-4	TRBJ2-7	TRBD2	.	CASSVKLAGDYNEQYF	TGTGCCAGCAGCGTCAAACTAGCGGGAGACTACAACGAGCAGTACTTC
TRBV7-9	TRBJ2-5	.	.	CASTLGAQETQYF	TGTGCCAGCACCCTGGGGGCCCAAGAGACCCAGTACTTC
TRBV7-2	TRBJ2-7	.	.	CASTRLRTYQQYF	TGTGCCAGCACCCGATTAAGGACCTACCAGCAGTACTTC
TRBV7-8	TRBJ2-7	TRBD2	.	CASSPRLAGQRGEQYF	TGTGCCAGCAGCCCAAGACTAGCGGGACAGCGGGGGGAGCAGTACTTC